A single sample is the source of the 28 T cell receptor beta chains below, sequenced in a study of shared clonotypes between healthy human individuals. Clones were read by immunoSEQ multiplex PCR, and TCRdb kept only the in-frame ones, dropping some. This sample carries approximately 2.4 million clones, roughly 95% of them seen once, and the ten largest clones take roughly 0.13%. The sequenced sample was naive CD4+ T cells sorted from blood. Subset specified: CD45RA+ positively selected. The receptors derive from a man younger than 35 in good health.

The chain employs TRBV15 and TRBJ1-2; 7 nucleotides line up with TRBD1. V lost 5 bases and J lost 4; bases outside the gene matches: 10. The CDR3 runs to 15 residues. In germline, CDR1 is LNHNV, CDR2 YYDKDF (reference sequence). Here the CDR3 reads CATSPPGTAIYGYTF. The CDR3 DNA is TGTGCCACCAGCCCCCCCGGGACAGCGATCTATGGCTACACCTTC.

The chain recombines TRBV2 with TRBJ2-7, with 13 bases matching TRBD2. The CDR3 is made up of 16 amino acids. Trimming took 4 bases from V and 10 from J; bases not matched to a gene: 13. Per germline, CDR1 SNHLY and CDR2 FYNNEI. The CDR3 region has the DNA TGTGCCAGCAGTGCCCAGTCGACTAGCGGGGGGCCCCCTCAGTACTTC. Protein product: CASSAQSTSGGPPQYF.

This clone occurred once. The chain joins TRBV9 to TRBJ1-2, with 10 bases that match TRBD1. Germline CDR1 SGDLS, CDR2 YYNGEE. There are 18 residues in the CDR3. V shed 3 bases and J 8 bases; nucleotides not matched to a gene: 19. CDR3 in DNA: TGTGCCAGCAGCGCCACGTTCGGGGACAGGGGTAATCTAAGGGGCTACACCTTC. Its translation: CASSATFGDRGNLRGYTF.

This sequence joins TRBV6-5 and TRBJ2-5; 8 nucleotides align to TRBD1. The V gene's germline CDR1 is MNHEY and CDR2 SVGAGI. After removal of 6 bases from V and 3 bases from J, the junction contained 6 bases not matched to a gene. The CDR3 consists of 14 residues. Here the CDR3 reads CASRPGGGKETQYF. The CDR3 nucleotides read TGTGCCAGCAGGCCAGGGGGCGGGAAAGAGACCCAGTACTTC.

The gene calls are TRBV6-5 and TRBJ2-4; D is unresolved. This CDR3 spans 15 amino acids. In germline, CDR1 is MNHEY, CDR2 SVGAGI. The V and J ends lost 5 bases and 12 bases respectively, with 23 bases between them. The CDR3 DNA reads as TGTGCCAGCAGTCCCCGACATACGGCCACGTTACATCAGTACTTC. Translating it yields CASSPRHTATLHQYF.

This clone has just a few counts. The sample carries other DNA sequences with the same CDR3. The chain joins TRBV30 to TRBJ1-6, with D possibly matching TRBD1 (5 bases). Germline V gene lookup returns CDR1 GTSNPN and CDR2 SVGIG (reference sequence). The V end was cut by 1 base, the J end by 6 bases, with 7 bases between. This CDR3 region has 13 residues. The CDR3 protein is CAWSGQTNSPLHF. CDR3 DNA: TGTGCCTGGAGTGGACAGACTAATTCACCCCTCCACTTT.

The chain is built from TRBV27 and TRBJ1-2; 9 nucleotides agree with TRBD1. V shed 3 bases, J shed 6 bases, and the junction held 14 bases outside the gene matches. CDR1 and CDR2 (germline): MNHEY, SMNVEV (reference sequence). The CDR3 extends over 17 amino acids. CDR3 nucleotides: TGTGCCAGCAGTTTGGGGTACAGGGGGCGGAAGTCTGATGGCTACACCTTC. It translates to CASSLGYRGRKSDGYTF.

The chain carries TRBV6-5 and TRBJ1-3; D is undetermined. V was trimmed by 6 bases and J by 1 base, leaving 7 bases between them. The CDR3 consists of 13 residues. Germline V gene lookup returns CDR1 MNHEY and CDR2 SVGAGI. Here the CDR3 reads CASRADSGNTIYF. The CDR3 DNA is TGTGCCAGCAGGGCAGATTCTGGAAACACCATATATTTT.

The genes are TRBV29-1 and TRBJ1-2, with D possibly TRBD1 on 5 matching bases. CDR1 SQVTM and CDR2 ANQGSEA come from the germline V gene. This CDR3 is 10 amino acids long. Between the trimmed V and J ends, which lost 4 bases and 8 bases, there was a span of 8 bases. CDR3 nucleotides: TGCAGCGTTGCCAGGGAAGGCTACACCTTC. Translated, it gives CSVAREGYTF.

The rearrangement uses TRBV6-1 and TRBJ1-3; D is uncertain. CDR1 and CDR2 from the germline V gene are MNHNS and SASEGT. The CDR3 has 16 residues. V was clipped by 2 bases and J by 0 bases, with 11 bases between them. The chain's CDR3 is CASSETLGVSGNTIYF. CDR3 sequence (DNA): TGTGCCAGCAGTGAAACGCTGGGAGTCTCTGGAAACACCATATATTTT.

The J gene is TRBJ2-7, the V gene TRBV6-6; 7 bases agree with TRBD1. The CDR3 totals 15 residues. Trimming removed 1 base from V and 4 bases from J; junction bases left unmatched: 7. CDR1 and CDR2 from the germline V gene are MNHNY and SVGAGI (reference sequence). CDR3 DNA: TGTGCCAGCAGTTACTTGACAGGGATTCAGTACGAGCAGTACTTC. Translated, it gives CASSYLTGIQYEQYF.

The rearrangement links TRBV25-1 to TRBJ1-6; a weak D match, TRBD1 (5 bases). Germline assignment: CDR1 MGHDK and CDR2 SYGVNS. The CDR3 consists of 16 residues. V was cut by 1 base and J by 1 base, with 8 bases left in between. This chain's CDR3 is CASSELGGSYNSPLHF. Here the CDR3 DNA reads TGTGCCAGCAGTGAATTGGGGGGTTCCTATAATTCACCCCTCCACTTT. The whole variable domain, filled in from reference TRBV25-1 and TRBJ1-6, reads EADIYQTPRYLVIGTGKKITLECSQTMGHDKMYWYQQDPGMELHLIHYSYGVNSTEKGDLSSESTVSRIRTEHFPLTLESARPSHTSQYLCASSELGGSYNSPLHFGNGTRLTVT.

This chain links TRBV6-6 with TRBJ2-7; 8 bases align to TRBD1. J was trimmed by 2 bases and V by 5 bases; bases with no gene match: 2. Germline V lookup: CDR1 MNHNY, CDR2 SVGAGI (reference sequence). This CDR3 is 13 amino acids long. The CDR3 DNA follows: TGTGCCAGCAGTGCACAGGGGGCCTACGAGCAGTACTTC. This sequence encodes CASSAQGAYEQYF.

The chain carries TRBV5-6 and TRBJ1-5; D is unclear. Germline loops: CDR1 SGHDT, CDR2 YYEEEE. There are 15 residues in the CDR3. V lost 0 bases, J lost 4 bases, and 11 bases lay in between. CDR3 protein: CASSLDRGGNQPQHF. Here the CDR3 DNA reads TGTGCCAGCAGCTTGGACCGGGGAGGAAATCAGCCCCAGCATTTT.

The chain has TRBV7-8 and TRBJ2-7; D is possibly TRBD1 (6 bases). CDR3 length: 14 residues. The V end was cut by 5 bases, the J end by 0 bases, with 11 bases between. The germline V gene encodes CDR1 SGHVS and CDR2 FQNEAQ. The CDR3 spells CASSPHRDSYEQYF. DNA for the CDR3: TGTGCCAGCAGCCCCCACAGGGACTCCTACGAGCAGTACTTC.

This clone was observed a single time. This chain links TRBV9 with TRBJ1-1; D gene unclear. This CDR3 region has 13 residues. In germline, CDR1 is SGDLS, CDR2 YYNGEE. V was cut by 4 bases and J by 3 bases, with 10 bases left in between. DNA of the CDR3: TGTGCCAGCAGCCTAAGTCCGCACACTGAAGCTTTCTTT. Protein sequence: CASSLSPHTEAFF.

The chain links TRBV5-1 to TRBJ1-2, with D perhaps matching TRBD1 (6 bases). The CDR3 covers 15 residues. The V end lost 4 bases, the J end lost 0 bases, and 13 bases lay between the germline ends. Germline V lookup: CDR1 SGHRS, CDR2 YFSETQ. In nucleotides, the CDR3 is TGCGCCAGCAGCCCGGACAGACCTTCTAACTATGGCTACACCTTC. Its protein product is CASSPDRPSNYGYTF.

The chain joins TRBV25-1 to TRBJ2-5, with 8 bases that match TRBD2. The CDR3 loop spans 17 amino acids. The V gene end was trimmed by 3 bases and the J gene end by 5 bases; junction bases not matched to a gene: 14. Germline CDR1 reads MGHDK; CDR2 reads SYGVNS. CDR3 bases: TGTGCCAGCAGTGACCCGCGGGGGGCCATAAGTCGGGAGACCCAGTACTTC. It is translated as CASSDPRGAISRETQYF.

This chain connects TRBV11-3 to TRBJ2-3; 8 bases match TRBD2. Trimming cost V 1 base and J 4 bases; bases outside gene matches: 13. This CDR3 has 18 residues. Per germline, CDR1 SGHNT and CDR2 YENEEA. This CDR3 reads CASSLGLREGVEADTQYF. CDR3 in DNA: TGTGCCAGCAGCTTAGGCCTCCGGGAGGGGGTAGAGGCAGATACGCAGTATTTT. Full variable domain (outside the CDR3, taken from reference TRBV11-3 and TRBJ2-3): EAGVVQSPRYKIIEKKQPVAFWCNPISGHNTLYWYLQNLGQGPELLIRYENEEAVDDSQLPKDRFSAERLKGVDSTLKIQPAELGDSAVYLCASSLGLREGVEADTQYFGPGTRLTVL.

In regard to this clone: The sample carries other DNA sequences with the same CDR3. The chain employs TRBV6-5 and TRBJ2-7; D unresolved. Germline V gene lookup returns CDR1 MNHEY and CDR2 SVGAGI. V dropped 2 bases and J dropped 2 bases, with 10 bases sitting between them. This CDR3 contains 14 residues. The CDR3 DNA follows: TGTGCCAGCAGTTACGGCGGCTCGACCTACGAGCAGTACTTC. This codes for CASSYGGSTYEQYF.

In this sample, this clone turned up once. The chain uses TRBV9 and TRBJ2-3; D might be TRBD1 (6 bases). V lost 0 bases, J lost 4 bases, and 18 bases lay in between. CDR1 is SGDLS, CDR2 YYNGEE, per germline. CDR3 length: 17 amino acids. The DNA of the CDR3 is TGTGCCAGCAGCGTAGCTCTGAGGGGGAGAGGGGCAGATACGCAGTATTTT. It encodes CASSVALRGRGADTQYF.

V and J are TRBV19 and TRBJ1-1; D gene unclear. There are 13 residues in the CDR3. Germline assignment: CDR1 LNHDA and CDR2 SQIVND (reference sequence). Trimming stripped 10 bases from V and 3 bases from J, with 15 bases between. CDR3 region: CATQRGFDTEAFF. The CDR3 DNA reads TGTGCCACCCAGCGGGGATTCGACACTGAAGCTTTCTTT. The full variable domain, rest sourced from reference TRBV19 and TRBJ1-1, is DGGITQSPKYLFRKEGQNVTLSCEQNLNHDAMYWYRQDPGQGLRLIYYSQIVNDFQKGDIAEGYSVSREKKESFPLTVTSAQKNPTAFYLCATQRGFDTEAFFGQGTRLTVV.

There are a few counts of this clone. The chain joins TRBV6-9 to TRBJ2-7; the D gene could be TRBD1 or TRBD2 (5 bases each). V gave up 4 bases and J gave up 7 bases, with 20 bases separating them. The length of the CDR3 is 15 residues. Germline V gene lookup returns CDR1 MNHGY and CDR2 SVAAGI. The CDR3 region is CASSSQGATRREQYF. The CDR3 nucleotides read TGTGCCAGCAGTTCCCAGGGAGCAACCCGGAGGGAGCAGTACTTC.

The DNA of the CDR3 is TGCAGCGCCGATCCAGGGATCGCGGGGGCCAACGTCCTGACTTTC. Its translation: CSADPGIAGANVLTF. The chain carries TRBV29-1 and TRBJ2-6; TRBD1 is a possible D gene (5 bases). Germline CDR1 reads SQVTM; CDR2 reads ANQGSEA. This CDR3 comprises 15 residues. V was shortened by 7 bases and J by 4 bases, with 17 bases between the two germline ends. Full variable domain (missing parts from reference TRBV29-1 and TRBJ2-6): SAVISQKPSRDICQRGTSLTIQCQVDSQVTMMFWYRQQPGQSLTLIATANQGSEATYESGFVIDKFPISRPNLTFSTLTVSNMSPEDSSIYLCSADPGIAGANVLTFGAGSRLTVL.

This chain joins TRBV27 and TRBJ2-5; 11 positions agree with TRBD2. After removal of 0 bases from V and 5 bases from J, the junction contained 11 bases not matched to a gene. The germline V gene encodes CDR1 MNHEY and CDR2 SMNVEV (reference sequence). There are 18 residues in the CDR3. In DNA form, the CDR3 reads TGTGCCAGCAGTTTATCGTTAGCGGGGGGGCACATCATGGAGACCCAGTACTTC. Translation: CASSLSLAGGHIMETQYF.

For this clone: Within the sample, other DNA sequences also encode this same CDR3. This chain joins TRBV2 and TRBJ2-7; D call uncertain. The CDR3 totals 12 residues. CDR1 SNHLY and CDR2 FYNNEI come from the germline V gene. V lost 5 bases and J 2 bases, leaving 7 bases between the germline ends. The CDR3 sequence is CASSLDTYEQYF. CDR3 coding DNA: TGTGCCAGCAGTTTAGACACCTACGAGCAGTACTTC.

In this sample, this clone turned up a few times. The chain couples TRBV6-6 to TRBJ2-2, with TRBD1 matching over 7 bases. V gave up 6 bases and J gave up 2 bases; unmatched junction bases: 9. From germline, CDR1 is MNHNY and CDR2 SVGAGI (reference sequence). The CDR3 length is 16 residues. The chain's CDR3 is CASSAEGTENTGELFF. The CDR3 bases are TGTGCCAGCAGCGCCGAGGGGACAGAAAACACCGGGGAGCTGTTTTTT.

This clone was picked up one time. V and J are TRBV18 and TRBJ2-7; D perhaps matches TRBD2 (5 bases). Looked up from germline, CDR1 is KGHSH and CDR2 is LQKENI. The length of the CDR3 is 15 residues. The V gene lost 3 bases and the J gene lost 6 bases, with 18 bases spanning the gap. Here the CDR3 DNA reads TGTGCCAGCTCACCTGGCGATGGTCCCGGAGGCGAGCAGTACTTC. It encodes CASSPGDGPGGEQYF.